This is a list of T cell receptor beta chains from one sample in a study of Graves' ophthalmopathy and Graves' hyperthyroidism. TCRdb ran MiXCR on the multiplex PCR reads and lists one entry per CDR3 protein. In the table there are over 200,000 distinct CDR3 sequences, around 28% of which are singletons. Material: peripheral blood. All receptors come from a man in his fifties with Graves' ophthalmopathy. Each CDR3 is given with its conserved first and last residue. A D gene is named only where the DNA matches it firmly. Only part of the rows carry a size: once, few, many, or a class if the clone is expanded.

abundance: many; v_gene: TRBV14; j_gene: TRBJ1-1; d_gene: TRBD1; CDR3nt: TGTGCCAGCAGCCTTATAACCGGGACAGGGATAGCCACTGAAGCTTTCTTT; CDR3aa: CASSLITGTGIATEAFF
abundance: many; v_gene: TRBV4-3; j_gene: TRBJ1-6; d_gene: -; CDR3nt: TGCGCCAGCAGCCAAGTCGGAACTAATTCACCCCTCCACTTT; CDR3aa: CASSQVGTNSPLHF
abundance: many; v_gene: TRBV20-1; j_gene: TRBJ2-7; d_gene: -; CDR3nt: TGCAGTGCTAGAGTAGCGGCCACCTTTGGGGAGCAGTACTTC; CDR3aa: CSARVAATFGEQYF
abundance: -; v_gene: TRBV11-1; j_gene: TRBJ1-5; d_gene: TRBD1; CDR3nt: TGTGCCAGCAGCTTTGGGACAGGGGGACTATATAGCAATCAGCCCCAGCATTTT; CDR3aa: CASSFGTGGLYSNQPQHF
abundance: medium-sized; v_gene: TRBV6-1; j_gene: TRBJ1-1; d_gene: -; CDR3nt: TGTGCCGCGGGGCGGACTGAAGCTTTCTTT; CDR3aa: CAAGRTEAFF
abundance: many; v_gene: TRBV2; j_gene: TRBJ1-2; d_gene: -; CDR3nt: TGTGCCAGCAGTGCAACAGTTACTACTGGGGGCTACACCTTC; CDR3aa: CASSATVTTGGYTF
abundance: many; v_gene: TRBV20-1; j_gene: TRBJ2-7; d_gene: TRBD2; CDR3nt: TGCAGTGGCGGGAGGGTAAACGAGCAGTACTTC; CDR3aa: CSGGRVNEQYF
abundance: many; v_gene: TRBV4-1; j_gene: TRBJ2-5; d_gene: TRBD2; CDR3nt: TGCGCCAGCAGCCAAGCCTCGACTAGCGGTCAAGAGACCCAGTACTTC; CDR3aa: CASSQASTSGQETQYF
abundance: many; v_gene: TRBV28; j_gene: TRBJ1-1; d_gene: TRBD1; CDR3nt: TGTGCCAGCAGTGATCGACAGGGGTTGAACACTGAAGCTTTCTTT; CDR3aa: CASSDRQGLNTEAFF
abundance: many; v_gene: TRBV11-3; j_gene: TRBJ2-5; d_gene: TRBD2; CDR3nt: TGTGCCAGTACGTCGCGGGAGGGCCAGGGTCAAGAGACCCAGTACTTC; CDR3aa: CASTSREGQGQETQYF
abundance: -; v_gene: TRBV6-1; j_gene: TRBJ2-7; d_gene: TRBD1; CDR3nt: TGTGCCAGCAGTGAATCCGGACAGGGGAGTACCTACGAGCAGTACTTC; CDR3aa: CASSESGQGSTYEQYF
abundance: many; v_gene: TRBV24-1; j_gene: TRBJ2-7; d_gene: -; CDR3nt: TGTGCCACCAGTGACTCGGGGGAGGACAGATCCTACGAGCAGTACTTC; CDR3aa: CATSDSGEDRSYEQYF
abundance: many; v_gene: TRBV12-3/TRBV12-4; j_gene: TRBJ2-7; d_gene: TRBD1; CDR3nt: TGTGCCAGCAGATCGGGACAGAGCTCCTACGAGCAGTACTTC; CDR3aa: CASRSGQSSYEQYF
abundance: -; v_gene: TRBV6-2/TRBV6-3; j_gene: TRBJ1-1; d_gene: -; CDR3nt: TGTGCCAGCAGTTATAGGGTGAACACTGAAGCTTTCTTT; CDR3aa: CASSYRVNTEAFF
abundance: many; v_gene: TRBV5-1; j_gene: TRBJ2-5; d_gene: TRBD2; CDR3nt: TGCGCCAGCAGCTTCGGGGGGGAGGAGACCCAGTACTTC; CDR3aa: CASSFGGEETQYF
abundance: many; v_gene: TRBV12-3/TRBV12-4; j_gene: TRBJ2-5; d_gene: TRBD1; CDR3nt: TGTGCCAGCAGTTTACAGCAGGGGGTGACCCAGTACTTC; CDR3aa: CASSLQQGVTQYF
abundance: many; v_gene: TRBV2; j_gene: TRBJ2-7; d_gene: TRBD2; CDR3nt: TGTGCCAGCTGCCGACTAGCGGGCCCAGGCGAGCAGTACTTC; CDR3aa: CASCRLAGPGEQYF
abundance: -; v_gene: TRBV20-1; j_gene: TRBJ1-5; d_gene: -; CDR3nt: TGCAGTGCTAGAGATCGGCAGGGGCTTCAGCCCCAGCATTTT; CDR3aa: CSARDRQGLQPQHF
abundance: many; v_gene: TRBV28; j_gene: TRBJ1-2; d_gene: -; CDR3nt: TGTGCCAGCAGTTTATCCCCGGCGGCCGGGGGCTACACCTTC; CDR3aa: CASSLSPAAGGYTF
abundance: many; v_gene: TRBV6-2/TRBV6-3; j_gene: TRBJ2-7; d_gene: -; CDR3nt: TGTGCCAAGGCCCCCGGGACTCCGAACTCCTACGAGCAGTACTTC; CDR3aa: CAKAPGTPNSYEQYF
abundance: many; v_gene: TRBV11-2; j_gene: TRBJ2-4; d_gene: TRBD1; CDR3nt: TGTGCCAGCAGCTTCCAGTGGGACAGGGGTGAATTTGACAAAAACATTCAGTACTTC; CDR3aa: CASSFQWDRGEFDKNIQYF
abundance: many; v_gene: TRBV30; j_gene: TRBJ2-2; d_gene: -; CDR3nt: TGTGCCGGTCGGAGTTTTCCGGGGGAGCTGTTTTTT; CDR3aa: CAGRSFPGELFF
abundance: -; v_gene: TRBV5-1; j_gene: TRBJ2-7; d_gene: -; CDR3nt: TGCGCCAGCAGCTTAATTGGAGGGAGGAACTACGAGCAGTACTTC; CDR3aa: CASSLIGGRNYEQYF
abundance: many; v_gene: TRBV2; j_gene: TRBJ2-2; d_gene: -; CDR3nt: TGTGCCAGTCTCCGCGCCGGGGAGCTGTTTTTT; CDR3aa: CASLRAGELFF
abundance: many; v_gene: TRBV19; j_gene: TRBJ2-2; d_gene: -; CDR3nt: TGTGCCAGTAGTGGATCACAGGCTAACACCGGGGAGCTGTTTTTT; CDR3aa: CASSGSQANTGELFF
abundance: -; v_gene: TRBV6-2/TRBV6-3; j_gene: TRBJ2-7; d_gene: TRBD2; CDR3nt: TGTGCCAGCAGTTACGGACTAGCGGGAGATGAGGGCTACTACGAGCAGTACTTC; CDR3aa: CASSYGLAGDEGYYEQYF
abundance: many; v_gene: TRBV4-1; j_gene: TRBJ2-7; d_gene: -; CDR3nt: TGCGCCAGCAGCCTGGGCCCCGGGGGAGCCCACGAGCAGTACTTC; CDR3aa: CASSLGPGGAHEQYF
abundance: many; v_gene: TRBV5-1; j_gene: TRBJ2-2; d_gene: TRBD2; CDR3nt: TGCGCCAGCAGCCTAAGGACTAGCGTCCCCGGGGAGCTGTTTTTT; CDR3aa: CASSLRTSVPGELFF
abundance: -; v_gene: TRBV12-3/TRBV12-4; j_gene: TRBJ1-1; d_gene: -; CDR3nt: TGTGCCAGCAGCCCGGGACTGCGGGGACCCGAAGCTTTCTTT; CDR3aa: CASSPGLRGPEAFF
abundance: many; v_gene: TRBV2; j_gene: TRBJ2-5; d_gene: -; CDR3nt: TGTGCCAGCAGTGAGGGGTCGACACAGGAAGAGACCCAGTACTTC; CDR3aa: CASSEGSTQEETQYF
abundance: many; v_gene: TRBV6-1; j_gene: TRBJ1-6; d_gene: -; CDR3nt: TGTGCCAGCAGTGCGGGACCCTATAATTCACCCCTCCACTTT; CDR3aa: CASSAGPYNSPLHF
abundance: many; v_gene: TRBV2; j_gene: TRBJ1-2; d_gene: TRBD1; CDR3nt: TGTGCCAGCGAAGGGGGCGGCTATGGCTACACCTTC; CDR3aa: CASEGGGYGYTF
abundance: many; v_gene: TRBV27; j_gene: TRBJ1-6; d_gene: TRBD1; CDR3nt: TGTGCCAGCAGTTCCCCCGGGACAGGGGGTTATAATTCACCCCTCCACTTT; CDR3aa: CASSSPGTGGYNSPLHF
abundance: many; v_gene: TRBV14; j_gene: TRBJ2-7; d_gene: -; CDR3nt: TGTGCCAGCAGCCAAGAAAACGGGGCCACCTCCGACGAGCAGTACTTC; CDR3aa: CASSQENGATSDEQYF
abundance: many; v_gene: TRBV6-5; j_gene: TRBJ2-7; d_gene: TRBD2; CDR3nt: TGTGCCAGCACCTTGGTTAGCGGGAGGTCCCAGTACTTC; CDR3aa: CASTLVSGRSQYF
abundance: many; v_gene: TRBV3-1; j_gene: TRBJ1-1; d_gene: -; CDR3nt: TGTGCCAGCAGTGTTAAAAGGGGTAACACTGAAGCTTTCTTT; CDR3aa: CASSVKRGNTEAFF
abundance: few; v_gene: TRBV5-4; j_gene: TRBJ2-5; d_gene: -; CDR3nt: TGTGCCAGCAGCTCTCCTAGGGCGGAGACCCAGTACTTC; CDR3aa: CASSSPRAETQYF
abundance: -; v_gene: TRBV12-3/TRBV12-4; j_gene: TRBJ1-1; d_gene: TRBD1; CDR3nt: TGTGCCAGCACTACTACCGGGACAGGGGTAGCTGAAGCTTTCTTT; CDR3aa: CASTTTGTGVAEAFF
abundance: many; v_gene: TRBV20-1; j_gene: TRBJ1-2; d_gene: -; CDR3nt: TGCAGTGCTAGAGGGCCCGGGGGGCAGTATGGCTACACCTTC; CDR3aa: CSARGPGGQYGYTF
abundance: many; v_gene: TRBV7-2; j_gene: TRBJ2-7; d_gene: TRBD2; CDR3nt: TGTGCCAGCAGCGGGACTAGCGGGAGGTACGAGCAGTACTTC; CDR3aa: CASSGTSGRYEQYF
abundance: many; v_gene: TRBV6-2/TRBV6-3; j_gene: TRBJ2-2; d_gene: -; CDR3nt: TGTGCCAGCAACTATTCGCCCCTCCAGGAGGATACCGGGGAGCTGTTTTTT; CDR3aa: CASNYSPLQEDTGELFF
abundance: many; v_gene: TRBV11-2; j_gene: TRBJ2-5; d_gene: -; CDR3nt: TGTGCCAGCAGTTCAGGGGGTACGAGCGGGAGAGAGACCCAGTACTTC; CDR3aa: CASSSGGTSGRETQYF
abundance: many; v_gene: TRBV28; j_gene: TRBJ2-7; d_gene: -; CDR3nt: TGTGCCAGCAGTTCCCGACAGGGACTTTACGAGCAGTACTTC; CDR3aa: CASSSRQGLYEQYF
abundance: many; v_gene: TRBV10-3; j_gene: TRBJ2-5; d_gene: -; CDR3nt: TGTGCCATCAGAGATTCCCGGGACAACGGGGGGACCCAGTACTTC; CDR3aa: CAIRDSRDNGGTQYF
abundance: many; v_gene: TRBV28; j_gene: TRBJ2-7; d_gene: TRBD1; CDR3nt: TGTGCCAGCAGTTTGGGACAGGATAGTTTCTCCTACGAGCAGTACTTC; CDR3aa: CASSLGQDSFSYEQYF
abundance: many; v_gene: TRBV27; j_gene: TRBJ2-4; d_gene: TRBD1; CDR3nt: TGTGCCAGCAGCACCCTACAGGGGGTAAAAAACATTCAGTACTTC; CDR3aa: CASSTLQGVKNIQYF
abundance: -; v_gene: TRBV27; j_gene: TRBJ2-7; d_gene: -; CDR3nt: TGTGCCAGCAGGGATAGATCCTATAAGCCCTACGAGCAGTACTTC; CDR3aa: CASRDRSYKPYEQYF
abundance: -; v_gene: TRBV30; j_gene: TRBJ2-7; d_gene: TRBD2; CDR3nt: TGTGCCTGGAGTGTACTTAGCGGGAAACCTACCTACGAGCAGTACTTC; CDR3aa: CAWSVLSGKPTYEQYF
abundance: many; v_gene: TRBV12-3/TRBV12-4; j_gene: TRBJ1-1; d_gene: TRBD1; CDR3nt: TGTGCCAGCAGTATTCGACAGGGTAACACTGAAGCTTTCTTT; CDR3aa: CASSIRQGNTEAFF
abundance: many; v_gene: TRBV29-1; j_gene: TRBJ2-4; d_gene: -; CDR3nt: TGCAGCGTTGTGCTAGGGCAGGGGGGCATTCAGTACTTC; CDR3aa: CSVVLGQGGIQYF
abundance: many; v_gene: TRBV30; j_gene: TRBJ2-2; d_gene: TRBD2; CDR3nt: TGTGCCTGGGACGGGACTAGCGGGAACACCGGGGAGCTGGTTTTT; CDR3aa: CAWDGTSGNTGELVF
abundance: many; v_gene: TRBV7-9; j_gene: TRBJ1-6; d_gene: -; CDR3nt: TGTGCCAGCAGCTTACAGGGGTACGGTAATTCACCCCTCCACTTT; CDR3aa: CASSLQGYGNSPLHF